This T cell receptor (beta chain) was captured in a study of early T cells in non-severe SARS-CoV-2 infection. This clonotype has at least ten counts. TCRdb re-analysed the 5' RACE reads in MiXCR, keeping a single row per CDR3 protein. Of some 25,000 distinct CDR3 sequences listed, about 4.5% are singletons. CDR3 length: 16 residues. Trimming stripped 4 bases from V and 9 bases from J, with 19 bases between. Per germline, CDR1 SGHTA and CDR2 FQGNSA. The chain links TRBV7-2 to TRBJ1-6; D perhaps matches TRBD1 (5 bases). Source material: whole blood. The receptor comes from an adult who was a healthcare worker with PCR-confirmed SARS-CoV-2 infection or an uninfected control (not recorded which). The CDR3 DNA reads TGTGCCAGCAGCTCGGGACTAAGTGATTACCGTTCACCCCTCCACTTT. Translated, it gives CASSSGLSDYRSPLHF.